The rows below give T cell receptor beta chains drawn from one sample of a study of T cell responses to AZD1222 COVID-19 vaccine. Measured with immunoSEQ multiplex PCR; TCRdb has only the in-frame clones, and not every one. The sample includes around 140,000 clones, roughly 87% seen only once; the top ten take just over 5%. Source: peripheral blood, taken on day 0 of AZD1222 vaccination. The source of these receptors is an adult in good health. Both conserved end residues are trimmed from each CDR3. D genes are given only for firm matches.

D gene	V gene	J gene	CDR3 protein
-	TRBV2	TRBJ2-3	ASSDQGRSPDTQY
-	TRBV11-3	TRBJ1-1	ASSLDLTSEAF
TRBD1	TRBV3-1/TRBV3-2	TRBJ1-2	ASSHFYRGSAVNYGYT
TRBD1	TRBV2	TRBJ2-1	ASSRWIGTGDYNEQF
TRBD2	TRBV10-3	TRBJ2-3	AISRGTSGRGGTDTQY
TRBD1	TRBV7-9	TRBJ1-5	ASSTGDNQPQH
-	TRBV5-4	TRBJ1-4	ASSFGRRGGEKLF
-	TRBV7-9	TRBJ2-5	ASSLGVGTGWETQY
-	TRBV27	TRBJ2-6	ASRAAGANVLT
-	TRBV29-1	TRBJ2-7	SVVGGAGRYEQY
-	TRBV18	TRBJ1-1	ASSSGRGDTEAF
TRBD2	TRBV6-6	TRBJ2-7	ASSYAPWREGNEQY
-	TRBV28	TRBJ1-5	ASSLRYQPQH
-	TRBV7-3	TRBJ2-3	ASSPGTPGDTQY
-	TRBV4-3	TRBJ2-3	ASSQDLGPSLTDTQY
TRBD1	TRBV27	TRBJ2-7	ASSNLGQSYEQY
TRBD2	TRBV19	TRBJ2-1	ASSLGLAGVNEQF
-	TRBV28	TRBJ1-1	ASSPRAGRNTEAF
TRBD2	TRBV6-2/TRBV6-3	TRBJ2-1	ASSQPGLAKWGSYNEQF